This TCR beta chain is from a study of shared clonotypes between healthy human individuals. Study-level background: In total, the donors were a couple of women and a few men aged 18 to 49.

An assay was performed, and its level was deep. This table comes from immunoSEQ multiplex PCR, and its TCRdb copy is limited to in-frame clones, with some not included. The sample lists roughly 2.6 million clones; around nine tenths were seen once. A CD45RA+ naive subset and a CD45RA-negative memory subset were split from CD4+ cells. General study findings and limits: Genetic and exposure-history diversity was limited by the small donor number.

The CDR3 extends over 15 amino acids. V dropped 4 bases and J dropped 15 bases, with 25 bases sitting between them. Germline V gives CDR1 SEHNR, CDR2 FQNEAQ (reference sequence). About this clone: As yet, its antigen is unknown.

Sequencing input: naive CD4+ T cells sorted from blood. Subset denoted: CD45RA+ positively selected. The receptor was isolated from a man aged 18 to 30 in good health. The rearrangement links TRBV7-9 to TRBJ2-4, with D tentatively TRBD1 or TRBD2 (6 bases each). The CDR3 spells CASSSPRGGSGPRYF. The CDR3 bases are TGTGCCAGCAGCTCCCCCCGAGGGGGGTCCGGGCCCCGGTACTTC.